This entry is about one T cell receptor (beta chain). It lacks a known antigen. Base qualities are not provided; no much larger clone lies one nucleotide away. Receptor amplification or capture employed the immunoSEQ multiplex PCR assay. Per the authors' processing: A statistical classification framework was developed to diagnose cytomegalovirus status using the catalog of TCR beta chain sequences. This is the immuneACCESS table as TCRdb keeps it, with only in-frame sequences that have V and J called. A part of the clones is gone; compared with another copy, unresolved V genes explain less than half, and the rest is unexplained. V and J calls plus clone size are reproduced from that table; the DNA served to infer D and trimming. For this sample there are about 180,000 clones; 85% appear just once. The ten top clones hold roughly 15% of the sample. The donors were included in the validation cohort of 90 to 150 subjects, a group kept apart from the roughly 700-subject first cohort.

The data were taken from a study of cytomegalovirus exposure and HLA in healthy donors (TCRdb year 2017). Regarding the research as a whole: According to a later analysis, the 120 validation repertoires were produced on the same platform as the approximately 600 repertoires of the first cohort. The study aimed to test whether signatures of past pathogen exposure could be identified by cataloging public T cell receptors. Along with the approximately 620-subject first cohort, a separate validation cohort of over a hundred different subjects was used. To predict cytomegalovirus infection status, the study brought together high-throughput TCR immunosequencing, statistical association of individual TCRs with disease status, and machine learning.

Trimming leaves V shorter by 6 bases and J shorter by 7 bases, with the junction holding 18 bases beyond the gene matches. Counted from cysteine to phenylalanine, this CDR3 has 17 amino acids. Only CDR3 DNA remains: 51 bases, in frame from the first base. CDR1 and CDR2 are read off the germline V gene as MDHEN and SYDVKM. Broader findings and caveats from the paper: The study listed over 150 TCR beta chains as associated with cytomegalovirus. The classifier was reported to diagnose cytomegalovirus status with high specificity and sensitivity in both the original and validation cohorts. Most TCR sequences were seen in very few donors, while some public TCRs were found in many individuals. In vitro tests confirmed that a few of the cytomegalovirus-associated TCR beta chains recognize cytomegalovirus antigens. The validation cohort had no HLA typing available for a later analysis, so co-occurrence within that cohort was assessed over all 120 repertoires. The authors suggested that the approach could potentially be extended to other disease states and immunological phenotypes. Subsequent analysis determined that TCRs grouped into clusters in the first cohort also showed a tendency toward co-occurrence across the 90 to 150 validation repertoires, and approximately 94% of cluster scores exceeded 0.

This TCR derives from a man aged 18 to 29 in good health and CMV-seropositive. This sequence uses TRBV28 and TRBJ2-4; 7 junctional bases match TRBD2. Sample: PBMCs. The DNA reads TGTGCCAGCAGCCCTTCCCCCGGACTAGGCCCGGCGAACATTCAGTACTTC. Translated, it reads CASSPSPGLGPANIQYF.